One T cell receptor (beta chain) is described in this entry. There are 14 residues in the CDR3. Per germline, CDR1 ENHRY and CDR2 SYGVKD. V lost 6 bases and J 3 bases, leaving 15 bases between the germline ends. The data stem from a study of blood T cell repertoires in COVID-19. The wider study: Samples came from the United States, Italy and Spain, spanning acute and convalescent COVID-19. PBMCs, B-cell-depleted T cells, or T cells were the source of the cDNA or gDNA that made up the material.

Authors' processing steps: The assay estimated nucleated cells by amplifying reference gene primers. Repertoires were generated with immunoSEQ multiplex PCR, while TCRdb's copy carries only in-frame clones and drops some. V and J calls and clone size are copied from that table; D and trimming were computed from the DNA. Of under 150,000 clones in the sample, approximately 90% were seen once. Sequenced material: peripheral blood. The chain links TRBV10-3 to TRBJ2-7; possible D gene TRBD2, 6 bases. The clonotype comes from a woman in her fifties or sixties with acute or convalescent COVID-19. The CDR3 region has the DNA TGTGCCATCAGACCTCCGGGAGATTACTACGAGCAGTACTTC. It codes for CAIRPPGDYYEQYF.